This paragraph reports one TCR beta chain. The target of this receptor is not known. No base-level quality is on record; no much larger clone is a single base apart. Ophthalmopathy patients had moderately to severely active disease, with a Clinical Activity Score of 3 or more, a NOSPECS grade of 4 or more, and a disease duration of less than 3 months. The study excluded patients with uncontrolled infections, other autoimmune diseases, pregnancy or lactation. Clinical symptoms, serum thyroxine and TRAb, thyroid ultrasound, and orbital computed tomography formed the basis for the diagnoses. PBMCs were separated from over 9 ml of fresh peripheral blood using Ficoll-Paque density gradient centrifugation. Total RNA was extracted with Trizol reagent, and quality was checked on an Agilent 2100 Bioanalyzer. This entry comes from a study of T cells in Graves' hyperthyroidism and ophthalmopathy (dated by TCRdb to between 2018 and 2021). Broadly, across the study: Peripheral blood samples were taken at the time of initial diagnosis, prior to any treatment. According to the paper, TCR Vbeta CDR3 sequencing was carried out on over 130 peripheral blood samples, which came from approximately 43 ophthalmopathy, 75 to 80 hyperthyroidism and roughly 17 progressor patients. After sampling, hyperthyroidism patients received methimazole starting at 30 mg daily, and ophthalmopathy patients received high-dose intravenous methylprednisolone. Prospective prediction of ophthalmopathy was tested in an independent validation cohort of fewer than 20 hyperthyroidism patients and some 17 patients who later progressed to ophthalmopathy. To identify TCR V-J signatures that set the groups apart, the researchers used a discovery cohort of roughly 100 patients, made up of approximately 43 with Graves' ophthalmopathy and about 55 with stable Graves' hyperthyroidism. In addition, the study compared T-cell repertoires in thyroid tissue and in blood from roughly six Graves' hyperthyroidism patients. For training and testing, the roughly 93 patients in the discovery cohort were randomly divided in a 7:3 ratio. Overall study outcomes, separate from this receptor: No statistical method was used to set the sample size in advance, and investigators knew the group allocation. In cross-validation, a model built on a 13 V-J signature told ophthalmopathy apart from stable hyperthyroidism with 85% to 90% sensitivity and approximately 81% specificity, and in testing the same model reached 80%/75%. In validation, progression to ophthalmopathy was predicted by the model with more than 65% sensitivity and 72% to 85% specificity, a median of 6.5 months before onset. Blood samples also contained most of the expanded thyroid clonotypes (frequency above 0.001), which suggests that blood repertoires may reflect thyroid immune responses.

TCR beta CDR3 regions were amplified from RNA transcripts. A first-round RT-PCR of the TCR CDR3 used the HTBI primer set with the Qiagen OneStep RT-PCR kit. A second multiplex PCR round built the libraries, followed by size selection and purification. Libraries were sequenced paired-end with 100 bp reads on an Illumina HiSeq2000. The published analysis was carried out like this. SOAPnuke was used to process the raw data, throwing out any read that contained adapters or uncalled bases, had a mean Phred below 15, or lacked an exact constant-primer or identifier match. COPE v1.2.5 was used to merge high-quality paired reads, and clonotypes were defined as unique nucleotide sequences. Clonotypes were aligned to IMGT TRBV, TRBD and TRBJ reference segments using MiTCR v1.1. The analysis was restricted to V-J combinations with a frequency above 0.0001, which together covered roughly 99% of the repertoires. The TCS score was defined as the ratio of F50 (clonal expansion) to E x V (chaos), calculated using BLOSUM62-based TCRdist between CDR3 peptides within each V-J. Welch's t-statistics and random forest reduced 450 to 600 V-J features to 10 to 15, which were used in a naive Bayes classifier (R e1071). TCRdb reprocessing: public reads trimmed at Q25 with fastp, clones called with MiXCR, in-frame beta chains kept. Here each entry gathers all rows of one CDR3 protein and keeps the most common genes and DNA. It is TCRdb's table, rather than the study itself, that gives the V and J calls and clone size. The sample table contains about 300,000 distinct CDR3 sequences; only one count was recorded for roughly 19% of them. 35% to 40% of the sample rests with the top ten.

V loses 8 bases of germline sequence and J loses 6 bases, and the interval between the two ends is 13 bases. The CDR3 holds 12 amino acids from the cysteine to the phenylalanine. The sequence is cut down to CDR3 DNA, 36 bases in frame from base 1. CDR1 is given as MNHEY and CDR2 as SMNVEV, both from the germline V gene (reference sequence). Input material: blood. This receptor chain uses TRBV27 and TRBJ1-1; a tentative D match to TRBD1 spans 5 bases. This sequence originates from a man aged 50 to 60 with Graves' ophthalmopathy. The nucleotide sequence is given as TGTGCCAGCTCGTCGGGGGGGTCTGAAGCTTTCTTT. Translated, this gives CASSSGGSEAFF.